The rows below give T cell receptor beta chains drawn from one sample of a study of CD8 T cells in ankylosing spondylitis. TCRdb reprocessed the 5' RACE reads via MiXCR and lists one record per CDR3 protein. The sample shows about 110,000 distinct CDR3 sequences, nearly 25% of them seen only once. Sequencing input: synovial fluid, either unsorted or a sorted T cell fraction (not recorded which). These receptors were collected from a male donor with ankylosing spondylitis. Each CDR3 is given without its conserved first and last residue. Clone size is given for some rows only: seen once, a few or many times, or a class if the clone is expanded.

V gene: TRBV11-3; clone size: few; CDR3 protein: ASSSRQGALDIQY
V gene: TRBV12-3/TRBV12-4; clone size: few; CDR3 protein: ASSLDRANEKLF
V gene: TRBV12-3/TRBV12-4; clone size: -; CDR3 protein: ASTLKGTEAF
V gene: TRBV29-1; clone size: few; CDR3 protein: SVGAIVRGEQF
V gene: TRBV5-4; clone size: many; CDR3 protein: ASSLEGTNEKLF
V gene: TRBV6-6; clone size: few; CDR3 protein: ASSYSLGDTQY
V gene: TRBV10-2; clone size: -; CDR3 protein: ASSDVLPNTGELF
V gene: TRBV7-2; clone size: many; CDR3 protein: ASSLRGRANEKLF
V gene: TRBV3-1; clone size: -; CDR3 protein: ASSPRGMNTEAF
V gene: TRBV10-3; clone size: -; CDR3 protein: AIRRIAGEETQY
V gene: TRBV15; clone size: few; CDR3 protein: ATSIQRETDTQY
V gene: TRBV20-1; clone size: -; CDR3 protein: SAQRGTTDNEQF
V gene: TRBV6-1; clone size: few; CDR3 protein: ASSRYNQGAGQPQH
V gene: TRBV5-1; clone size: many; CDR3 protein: ASSLDASGAYNEQF
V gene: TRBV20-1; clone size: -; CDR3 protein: SAERKWAGELF
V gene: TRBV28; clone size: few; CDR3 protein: ASSTTSLGGYGYT
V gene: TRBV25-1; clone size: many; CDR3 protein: ASSGMDSPSYNEQF
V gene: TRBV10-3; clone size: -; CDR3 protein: AISDPGSGTDTQY
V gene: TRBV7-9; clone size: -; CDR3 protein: ASSQGLAGRQTDTQY
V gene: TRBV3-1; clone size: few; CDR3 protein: ASSRSRSGRARDTQY
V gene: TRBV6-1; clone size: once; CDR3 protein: ASSEAPQGAYNEQF
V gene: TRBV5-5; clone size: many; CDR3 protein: ASSPWTSGRYEQY
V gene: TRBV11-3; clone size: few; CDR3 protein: ASSLGLGQGVFGYT
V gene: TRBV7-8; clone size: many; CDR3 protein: ASSVLAVLSYNEQF
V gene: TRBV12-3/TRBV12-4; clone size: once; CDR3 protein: ASSPDARGPSTDTQY
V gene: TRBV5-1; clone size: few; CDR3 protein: ASSPDRNNSPLH
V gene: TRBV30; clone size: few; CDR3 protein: AWTAGTGYT
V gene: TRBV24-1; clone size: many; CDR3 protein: ATSDLKHGRGTGAYNEQF
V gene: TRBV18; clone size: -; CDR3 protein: ASSLTRGNEKLF
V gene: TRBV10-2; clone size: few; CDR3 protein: ASRNYGGTEETQY
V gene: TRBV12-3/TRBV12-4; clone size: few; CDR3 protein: ASSRIGTSGRRHNEQF
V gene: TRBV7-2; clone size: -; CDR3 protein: ASSHSPGNTIY
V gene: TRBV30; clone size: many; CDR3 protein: AWRRLTPTNEKLF
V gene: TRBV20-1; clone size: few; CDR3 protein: SASPTGKPYEQY
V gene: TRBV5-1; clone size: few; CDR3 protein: ASSPGAVGETQY
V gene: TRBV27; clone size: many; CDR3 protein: ASSLNSRQY
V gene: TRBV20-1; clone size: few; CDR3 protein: SGVGGGGETQY
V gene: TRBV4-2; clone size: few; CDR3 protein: ASSQESERPRNQPQH
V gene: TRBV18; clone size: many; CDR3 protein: ASSPGTGSAEQF
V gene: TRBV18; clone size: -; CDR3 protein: ASSPDQGADEKLF
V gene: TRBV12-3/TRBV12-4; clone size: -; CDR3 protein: ASSLAGHHTDTQY
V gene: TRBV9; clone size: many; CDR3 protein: ASSMGQGSGYEYEQY
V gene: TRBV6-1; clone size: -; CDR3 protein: ASSSYRGSYGYT
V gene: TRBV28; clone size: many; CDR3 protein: ASSLSRGEVTDTQY
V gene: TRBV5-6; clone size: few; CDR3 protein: ASSSTGQANTEAF
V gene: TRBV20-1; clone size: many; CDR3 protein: SARDKKLF
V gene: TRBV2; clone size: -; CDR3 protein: ASLLDRDTGELF
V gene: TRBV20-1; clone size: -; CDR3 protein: SASGALGEKLF